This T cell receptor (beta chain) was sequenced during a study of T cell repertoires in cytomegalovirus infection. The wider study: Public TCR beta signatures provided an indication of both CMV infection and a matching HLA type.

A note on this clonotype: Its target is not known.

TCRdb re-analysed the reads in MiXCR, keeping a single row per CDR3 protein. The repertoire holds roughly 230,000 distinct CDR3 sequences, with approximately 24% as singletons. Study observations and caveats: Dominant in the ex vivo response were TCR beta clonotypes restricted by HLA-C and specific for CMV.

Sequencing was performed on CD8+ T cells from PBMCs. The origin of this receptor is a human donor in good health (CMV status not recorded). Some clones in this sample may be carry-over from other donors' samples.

CDR3 nucleotides: TGCGCCAGCAGTGAGATGATCGGGGTCAGGGAGCAGTACTTC. This translates into CASSEMIGVREQYF. The rearrangement uses TRBV10-2 and TRBJ2-7, with D possibly TRBD2 on 5 matching bases. Germline values: CDR1 WSHSY, CDR2 SAAADI. Deletions cut 2 bases from V and 7 bases from J, with 15 bases between. The CDR3 length is 14 residues.